The clone carrying this TCR beta chain has just a few counts. The record originates from a study of T cells in Graves' hyperthyroidism and ophthalmopathy. The CDR3 loop spans 16 amino acids. The germline CDR1 and CDR2 sequences are MNHNS and SASEGT. Trimming shortened V by 7 bases and J by 0 bases, and 15 bases separated the two germline ends. Researchers took RNA transcripts and amplified the TCR beta CDR3 regions from them. The HTBI primer set served for first-round RT-PCR of the TCR CDR3. TCRdb independently ran MiXCR on the multiplex PCR reads; one entry per CDR3 protein. The repertoire includes 500,000 to 650,000 distinct CDR3 sequences, 15% to 20% of them detected once, and roughly 44% sits in the top ten.

This sequence originates from a man aged 40-55 years with Graves' ophthalmopathy. The rearrangement joins TRBV6-1 to TRBJ1-4, with unresolved D. Sequenced material: blood. The CDR3 reads CASILRTAATNEKLFF. The CDR3 nucleotides read TGTGCCAGCATTCTTAGGACGGCTGCAACTAATGAAAAACTGTTTTTT.